This is a list of T cell receptor beta chains from one sample in a study of T-cell reconstitution after alpha-beta-depleted transplantation in children. TCRdb analysed the PCR reads with MiXCR anew, one entry per CDR3 protein. The sample holds fewer than 1 million distinct CDR3 sequences; roughly 16% are singletons and the top ten take approximately 5%. The material was PBMCs, mostly from graft donor cells, obtained 360 days after TCRalphabeta/CD19-depleted stem cell transplant. The receptor set was obtained from a male patient aged 10 to 17 who had a stem cell transplant for acute lymphoblastic leukemia, so the T cells may come from the graft donor. The CDR3 runs from the conserved cysteine through the conserved F or W. The D gene is left open where the match is weak. Size is omitted from some rows. Given values are once, few, many or a class for expanded clones.

D gene	J gene	clone size	V gene	CDR3 protein	CDR3 DNA
TRBD2	TRBJ2-1	.	TRBV20-1	CSARYSLAGYNEQFF	TGCAGTGCTAGATACTCGCTAGCGGGATACAATGAGCAGTTCTTC
.	TRBJ2-1	.	TRBV7-9	CASSLGGIPEQFF	TGTGCCAGCAGCTTAGGGGGAATACCTGAGCAGTTCTTC
TRBD2	TRBJ2-7	many	TRBV7-8	CASSLLLASYEQYF	TGTGCCAGCAGCTTGCTACTAGCGAGCTACGAGCAGTACTTC
.	TRBJ1-4	.	TRBV7-9	CASSLQAQGGEKLFF	TGTGCCAGCAGCTTGCAGGCTCAGGGCGGTGAAAAACTGTTTTTT
.	TRBJ2-7	.	TRBV12-3/TRBV12-4	CASRYGYEQYF	TGTGCCAGCAGATACGGCTACGAGCAGTACTTC
.	TRBJ1-4	few	TRBV29-1	CSTRDNEKLFF	TGCAGCACCCGGGACAATGAAAAACTGTTTTTT
.	TRBJ1-1	few	TRBV28	CASSWGGAEAFF	TGTGCCAGCAGTTGGGGCGGGGCTGAAGCTTTCTTT
.	TRBJ2-2	.	TRBV5-1	CACRGPLTGELFF	TGCGCCTGTCGGGGACCACTCACCGGGGAGCTGTTTTTT
.	TRBJ1-2	.	TRBV25-1	CASSEYTRGTGWYGYTF	TGTGCCAGCAGTGAATATACCCGCGGGACGGGTTGGTATGGCTACACCTTC
.	TRBJ1-1	.	TRBV29-1	CSVVLAEAFF	TGCAGCGTTGTGCTCGCTGAAGCTTTCTTT
.	TRBJ2-7	.	TRBV4-1	CASSHSGRENDEQYF	TGCGCCAGCAGCCACAGCGGCCGCGAAAATGACGAGCAGTACTTC
.	TRBJ2-7	few	TRBV9	CASSEGVDEQYF	TGTGCCAGCAGCGAGGGGGTCGACGAGCAGTACTTC
.	TRBJ2-2	.	TRBV4-2	CASSQDGAGRNTGELFF	TGTGCCAGCAGCCAAGATGGGGCGGGAAGGAACACCGGGGAGCTGTTTTTT
TRBD2	TRBJ2-7	few	TRBV4-1	CASSPVTSGSYEQYF	TGCGCCAGCAGCCCTGTCACTAGCGGGAGCTACGAGCAGTACTTC
.	TRBJ2-1	few	TRBV11-1	CASSSGRAWFF	TGTGCCAGCAGCTCGGGACGGGCGTGGTTCTTC
.	TRBJ1-3	.	TRBV4-1	CASSQLGLRFRNTIYF	TGCGCCAGCAGCCAACTGGGACTAAGGTTTAGAAACACCATATATTTT
TRBD1	TRBJ2-4	.	TRBV19	CASSRTGAKNIQYF	TGTGCCAGTAGCCGGACAGGAGCCAAAAACATTCAGTACTTC
.	TRBJ1-1	many	TRBV5-1	CASISWGEAFF	TGCGCCAGCATATCCTGGGGAGAAGCTTTCTTT
.	TRBJ1-4	.	TRBV9	CASSVDQGNEKLFF	TGTGCCAGCAGCGTAGATCAGGGTAATGAAAAACTGTTTTTT
TRBD1	TRBJ2-3	.	TRBV24-1	CATSQAPGQGPDTQYF	TGTGCCACCAGTCAAGCTCCGGGACAGGGGCCAGATACGCAGTATTTT
.	TRBJ2-5	many	TRBV7-2	CASSPDSGETQYF	TGTGCCAGCAGCCCGGACAGCGGAGAGACCCAGTACTTC
TRBD1	TRBJ1-1	.	TRBV3-1	CASSQPRQGLNTEAFF	TGTGCCAGCAGCCAGCCCCGACAGGGCTTGAACACTGAAGCTTTCTTT
.	TRBJ2-7	few	TRBV28	CASSQDSGEQYF	TGTGCCAGCAGCCAAGACAGTGGCGAGCAGTACTTC
.	TRBJ2-2	few	TRBV12-3/TRBV12-4	CASSLQGAGAGLGDLFF	TGTGCCAGCAGTCTTCAGGGGGCGGGAGCTGGTCTGGGCGATCTGTTTTTT
.	TRBJ2-7	.	TRBV2	CASSDAKVGHEQYF	TGTGCCAGCAGTGATGCGAAGGTCGGCCACGAGCAGTACTTC
.	TRBJ2-1	many	TRBV20-1	CSASRLARGYNEQFF	TGCAGTGCTAGCAGGTTGGCCCGGGGGTACAATGAGCAGTTCTTC
TRBD1	TRBJ2-5	few	TRBV7-6	CASSRFRDRDQETQYF	TGTGCCAGCAGCCGATTCCGGGACAGGGACCAAGAGACCCAGTACTTC
TRBD2	TRBJ2-1	few	TRBV6-5	CASSYSLPSGAYNEQFF	TGTGCCAGCAGTTACTCCCTCCCTAGCGGGGCCTACAATGAGCAGTTCTTC
.	TRBJ1-2	.	TRBV27	CASKAGGAFGYGYTF	TGTGCCAGCAAGGCAGGAGGGGCTTTCGGCTATGGCTACACCTTC
.	TRBJ2-2	many	TRBV7-7	CASSAQRITGELFF	TGTGCCAGCAGCGCCCAACGAATCACCGGGGAGCTGTTTTTT
.	TRBJ2-1	many	TRBV7-2	CASSLIAGNNEQFF	TGTGCCAGCAGCTTAATCGCGGGGAACAATGAGCAGTTCTTC
.	TRBJ1-1	few	TRBV29-1	CSVVGSATEAFF	TGCAGCGTTGTTGGGTCGGCAACTGAAGCTTTCTTT
.	TRBJ2-5	few	TRBV2	CASTGTEKETQYF	TGTGCCAGCACCGGGACCGAGAAAGAGACCCAGTACTTC
.	TRBJ1-2	few	TRBV25-1	CASSDFYYGYTF	TGTGCCAGCAGTGATTTTTACTATGGCTACACCTTC
.	TRBJ2-6	.	TRBV24-1	CATSSGAGANVLTF	TGTGCCACCTCTTCGGGGGCAGGGGCCAACGTCCTGACTTTC
.	TRBJ2-7	few	TRBV4-1	CASSQETSYEQYF	TGCGCCAGCAGCCAAGAAACGAGCTACGAGCAGTACTTC
.	TRBJ2-7	.	TRBV20-1	CRGGPDDEQYF	TGCAGGGGAGGCCCCGACGACGAGCAGTACTTC
TRBD1	TRBJ2-7	few	TRBV5-1	CASSWDSTEQYF	TGCGCCAGCAGTTGGGACAGTACCGAGCAGTACTTC
TRBD1	TRBJ1-1	few	TRBV12-3/TRBV12-4	CASSPGQGRNTEAFF	TGTGCCAGCAGTCCGGGACAGGGGAGAAACACTGAAGCTTTCTTT
.	TRBJ2-4	few	TRBV6-4	CASSAPFRFNIQYF	TGTGCCAGCAGTGCCCCCTTTCGTTTCAACATTCAGTACTTC
TRBD1	TRBJ2-2	.	TRBV5-1	CASSGAGQGTGELFF	TGCGCCAGCAGCGGAGCGGGACAGGGCACCGGGGAGCTGTTTTTT